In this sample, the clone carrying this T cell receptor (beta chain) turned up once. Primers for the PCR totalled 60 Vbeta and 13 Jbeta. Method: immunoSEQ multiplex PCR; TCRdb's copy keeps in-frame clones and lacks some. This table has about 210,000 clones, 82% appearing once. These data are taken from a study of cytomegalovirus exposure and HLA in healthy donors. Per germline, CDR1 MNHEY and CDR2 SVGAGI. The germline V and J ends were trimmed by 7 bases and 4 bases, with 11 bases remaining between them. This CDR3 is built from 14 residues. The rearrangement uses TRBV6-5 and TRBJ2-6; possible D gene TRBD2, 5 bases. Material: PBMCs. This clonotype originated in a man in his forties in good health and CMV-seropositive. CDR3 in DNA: TGTGCCAGCACCACGGGGTACGGGGCCAACGTCCTGACTTTC. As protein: CASTTGYGANVLTF.